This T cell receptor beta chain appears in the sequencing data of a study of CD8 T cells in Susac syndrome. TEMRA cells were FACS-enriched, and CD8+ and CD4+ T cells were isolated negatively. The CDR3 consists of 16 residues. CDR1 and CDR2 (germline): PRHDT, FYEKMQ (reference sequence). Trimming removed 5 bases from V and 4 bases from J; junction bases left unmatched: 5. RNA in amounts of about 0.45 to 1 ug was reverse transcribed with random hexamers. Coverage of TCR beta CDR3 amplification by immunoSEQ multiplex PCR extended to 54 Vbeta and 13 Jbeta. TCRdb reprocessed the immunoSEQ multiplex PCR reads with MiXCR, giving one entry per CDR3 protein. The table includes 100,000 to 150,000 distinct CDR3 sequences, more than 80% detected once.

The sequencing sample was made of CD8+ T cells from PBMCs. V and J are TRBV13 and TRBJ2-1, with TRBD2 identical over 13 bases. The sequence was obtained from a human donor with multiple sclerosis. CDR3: CASSPETSGRYNEQFF. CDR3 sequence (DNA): TGTGCCAGCAGCCCAGAGACTAGCGGGAGGTACAATGAGCAGTTCTTC. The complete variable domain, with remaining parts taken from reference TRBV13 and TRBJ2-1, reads AAGVIQSPRHLIKEKRETATLKCYPIPRHDTVYWYQQGPGQDPQFLISFYEKMQSDKGSIPDRFSAQQFSDYHSELNMSSLELGDSALYFCASSPETSGRYNEQFFGPGTRLTVL.